This TCR beta chain was identified in a study of post-analysis software for immune sequencing data. On the study more broadly: Courses of disease covered relapsing-remitting, secondary progressive and progressive-relapsing multiple sclerosis.

CDR1 is MGHRA and CDR2 is YSYEKL in the germline V gene. The CDR3 is 12 amino acids. Trimming stripped 4 bases from V and 5 bases from J, with 8 bases between. Findings and limits, study-wide: The F measure placed samples prepared in the same batch into strongly shared clusters. With TRBV5-6, TRBV5-1 and TRBV20-1 included, roughly five TRBV segments were more frequent in patients than in controls. Controls significantly exceeded multiple sclerosis patients in normalized Chao1 diversity.

In the case of this clonotype: Its antigen is still unknown.

Unique molecular identifiers were carried by the TCR beta cDNA libraries. Roughly 450,000 cDNA molecules were recovered from an input of about 0.95 to 11 million T cells. TCRdb used MiXCR to reprocess the PCR reads, holding one entry per CDR3 protein. In the table there are approximately 660,000 distinct CDR3 sequences, about 60% of which are singletons. The V gene is TRBV4-1, the J gene TRBJ1-1; D remains unclear. The TCR comes from a girl aged 2 to 10 with multiple sclerosis. The specimen sequenced was blood. For the CDR3, the DNA is TGCGCCAGCAGCCGAACAATGACTGAAGCTTTCTTT. Amino acids: CASSRTMTEAFF.